These T cell receptor beta chains were read from a single sample in a study of cytomegalovirus exposure and HLA in healthy donors. Sequencing was performed with immunoSEQ multiplex PCR; in TCRdb, only in-frame clones are kept and a portion is missing. The data show 170,000 or so clones, over 65% seen once. Sequenced input: PBMCs. These receptors were taken from a woman younger than 45 in good health and CMV-seropositive. The CDR3 runs from the conserved cysteine through the conserved F or W. D genes are given only for firm matches. Clone size is not always given. Where it is, it says once, few, many or a class for expanded clones.

abundance	j_gene	d_gene	v_gene	CDR3nt	CDR3aa
few	TRBJ2-7	TRBD2	TRBV6-6	TGTGCCAGCAGGGAGGGACTAGCGGACTTCTACGAGCAGTACTTC	CASREGLADFYEQYF
-	TRBJ1-2	TRBD1	TRBV6-1	TGTGCCAGCGCGGGACAGGGGGTTCGGATGGGCTACACCTTC	CASAGQGVRMGYTF
-	TRBJ2-1	-	TRBV7-2	TGTGCCAGCAGCCTCCGAGCGGGTGAGCAGTTCTTC	CASSLRAGEQFF
-	TRBJ2-5	-	TRBV6-5	TGTGCCAGCAGTTCCCAGATTCGAGGAGAGACCCAGTACTTC	CASSSQIRGETQYF
-	TRBJ2-2	TRBD1	TRBV11-1	TGTGCCAGCAGCTTAGACCCCCCGGGACAGGGGTACACCGGGGAGCTGTTTTTT	CASSLDPPGQGYTGELFF
-	TRBJ2-3	TRBD1	TRBV18	TGTGCCAGCTCACCACAACAGGGGAAAGATACGCAGTATTTT	CASSPQQGKDTQYF
-	TRBJ1-3	-	TRBV9	TGTGCCAGCAGCGCCGACCTGCCAGGGTTGGGAAACACCATATATTTT	CASSADLPGLGNTIYF
-	TRBJ2-7	-	TRBV7-2	TGTGCCAGCAGCTTAGCGCGAGGGGGAACCGAGCAGTACTTC	CASSLARGGTEQYF
-	TRBJ2-7	-	TRBV27	TGTGCCAGCAGTCCGGAGTTTAAGGGGTTCTACGAGCAGTACTTC	CASSPEFKGFYEQYF
-	TRBJ2-7	TRBD2	TRBV11-3	TGTGCCAGCAGCTTGGCGGGAGCTGGCTCCTACGAGCAGTACTTC	CASSLAGAGSYEQYF
few	TRBJ2-1	-	TRBV6-5	TGTGCCAGCAGTTACGGCGGATTCTCCTACAATGAGCAGTTCTTC	CASSYGGFSYNEQFF
-	TRBJ2-5	TRBD1	TRBV4-2	TGTGCCAGCAGCACCCGACAGGGAGAGACCCAGTACTTC	CASSTRQGETQYF
-	TRBJ1-5	-	TRBV4-3	TGCGCCAGCAGCCGGGGGGTATGGGATCAGCCCCAGCATTTT	CASSRGVWDQPQHF
-	TRBJ2-7	-	TRBV14	TGTGCCAGCAGCCAAGGGACAGCAGATTACGAGCAGTACTTC	CASSQGTADYEQYF
-	TRBJ2-1	TRBD2	TRBV23-1	TGCGCCAGCAGTCAATATCGCCGCGAACTAGCGGGAGGCAATGAGCAGTTCTTC	CASSQYRRELAGGNEQFF
-	TRBJ1-2	TRBD1	TRBV5-6	TGTGCCAGCATCTTGGGACAGGGTGACTATGGCTACACCTTC	CASILGQGDYGYTF
-	TRBJ2-7	TRBD2	TRBV7-8	TGTGCCAGCAGCCAAGCGGGAGGATCCTACGAGCAGTACTTC	CASSQAGGSYEQYF
-	TRBJ1-2	TRBD1	TRBV6-6	TGTGCCGGATTGGGACAGGGGCTCGGGGGCTACACCTTC	CAGLGQGLGGYTF
-	TRBJ2-7	TRBD2	TRBV19	TGTGCCAGTAGTATAGATCTTAGGCGGGAGGGCCTCTACGAGCAGTACTTC	CASSIDLRREGLYEQYF
-	TRBJ2-7	-	TRBV6-5	TGTGCCAGCACCCATAATCTAGGCGGGATACCCAAGCAGTACTTC	CASTHNLGGIPKQYF
once	TRBJ2-1	TRBD2	TRBV29-1	TGCAGCGTTGCTGTTAGCGGGAGGGAAAATGAGCAGTTCTTC	CSVAVSGRENEQFF
few	TRBJ2-1	TRBD2	TRBV10-3	TGTGCCATCACTAGCGGGAGGGACAATGAGCAGTTCTTC	CAITSGRDNEQFF
-	TRBJ1-3	-	TRBV1	TGCACCAGCAGCCCCCCCTCAGGAGGGCCCTCTGGAAACACCATATATTTT	CTSSPPSGGPSGNTIYF
-	TRBJ2-5	TRBD1	TRBV7-7	TGTGCCAGCAGCCGTAATGGACAGGGAGAGACCCAGTACTTC	CASSRNGQGETQYF